This TCR beta chain was retrieved from a study of control samples from healthy donors and cancer patients. V gave up 4 bases and J gave up 6 bases, with 7 bases separating them. The CDR3 is 12 amino acids. Profiled with immunoSEQ multiplex PCR; TCRdb holds only in-frame clones, not every one. The sample shows roughly 73,000 clones, about 80% of them seen only once. Sequenced input: blood. The V and J genes are TRBV12-3 or TRBV12-4 and TRBJ1-3, with unresolved D. This receptor was taken from a man in his fifties in good health. The CDR3, as DNA: TGTGCCAGCAGTTATTCGGTAAACACCATATATTTT. Encoded protein: CASSYSVNTIYF.